Here is one T cell receptor (beta chain) with its context. Its antigen is not known. The donors were part of the 120-subject validation cohort, which stood apart from the roughly 730-subject first cohort. This sample is drawn from a study of cytomegalovirus exposure and HLA in healthy donors. Study-wide findings and caveats: Most sequenced TCRs were rare (though some public TCRs occurred in many donors). According to reports, the classifier identified cytomegalovirus status with high specificity and sensitivity. The authors confirmed in vitro that a few CMV-associated chains were specific for CMV antigens.

The method was immunoSEQ multiplex PCR; TCRdb's version includes in-frame clones alone and lacks a portion of them. The table includes roughly 130,000 clones, about 90% detected once. Sequencing was done on a sample of PBMCs. The TCR comes from a man between 18 and 35 years old in good health and CMV-seronegative.

DNA of the CDR3: TGTGCCAGCAGCGTAGCGAGGACTAGCGGCACAGATACGCAGTATTTT. The encoded protein is CASSVARTSGTDTQYF. The J gene is TRBJ2-3, the V gene TRBV9; TRBD2 matches 9 bases. Trimming took 0 bases from V and 1 from J; bases not matched to a gene: 3. This CDR3 comprises 16 residues. Germline V gives CDR1 SGDLS, CDR2 YYNGEE.